This T cell receptor (beta chain) was profiled in a study of blood T cell repertoires in COVID-19. Overall study context: There were acute and convalescent COVID-19 samples, and they came from the United States, Italy and Spain. Nucleic acid was either cDNA or gDNA, and it came from T cells, B-cell-depleted T cells, or PBMCs.

Trimming cost V 1 base and J 5 bases, with 16 bases left between them. The V gene's germline CDR1 is SGHTA and CDR2 FQGTGA. The CDR3 covers 16 residues. Original processing methods: Cell counts per sample came from amplifying reference gene primers. The repertoire was sequenced with immunoSEQ multiplex PCR; TCRdb's copy has only in-frame clones and lacks some. V and J calls plus clone size are reproduced from that table; the DNA served to infer D and trimming. The sample consists of under 250,000 clones, around four fifths of them appearing once. Sequencing was carried out using peripheral blood. The chain employs TRBV7-3 and TRBJ2-3; D perhaps matches TRBD1 (6 bases). The source is a woman in her 40s with active or convalescent COVID-19. The CDR3: CASSLSPRGFGDTQYF. The CDR3 DNA follows: TGTGCCAGCAGCTTAAGCCCCAGGGGATTCGGAGATACGCAGTATTTT.